This T cell receptor beta chain comes out of a study of shared clonotypes between healthy human individuals. Study-wide points: Sharing across several donors was seen in 5% to 5.5% of naive CD4 clonotypes.

Naive-designated CD8 cells lacked CD45RO, were positively enriched for CCR7, and omitted terminally differentiated effector memory CD45RA+ cells. Adult donors, all healthy and HIV-negative, had no recent acute infections or vaccinations. The germline V and J ends were trimmed by 2 bases and 4 bases, with 10 bases remaining between them. The CDR3 length is 14 residues. Germline loops: CDR1 KGHSH, CDR2 LQKENI. Concerning this clone: Its specificity is not known.

The table came from immunoSEQ multiplex PCR; TCRdb's copy has only in-frame clones and leaves some out. The repertoire holds hundreds of thousands of clones, with about 98% as singletons. The gene calls are TRBV18 and TRBJ2-3, with D perhaps matching TRBD2 (5 bases). Sequenced material: naive CD8+ T cells sorted from blood. This TCR was sampled from a man under 40 in good health. CDR3 nucleotides: TGTGCCAGCTCACCAAGAGGGATGGCAGATACGCAGTATTTT. Protein product: CASSPRGMADTQYF.